Following are 7 T cell receptor beta chains from one sample sequenced in a study of blood T cells in healthy people across ages. Together with a sample-barcoded 5' primer, a J-beta primer mix was included in a second PCR lasting about 7 to 11 cycles. MiXCR was run by TCRdb on the 5' RACE reads, yielding one entry per CDR3 protein. In the table there are 1.8 million or so distinct CDR3 sequences, roughly two fifths of which are singletons. Material: blood. These receptors came from a human donor in good health.

Points on this clonotype: This likely comes from a read error, as the CDR3 has no conserved phenylalanine or tryptophan at its end. The chain joins TRBV28 to TRBJ1-2; D gene ambiguous. Per the germline V gene, CDR1 is MDHEN and CDR2 is SYDVKM. The CDR3 has 15 residues. V was clipped by 3 bases and J by 8 bases, with 19 bases between them. The CDR3 bases are TGTGCCAGCAGTTTGTCTCCCGGGGTCTCTGGGGGCTACACCGTC. Its translation: CASSLSPGVSGGYTV.

This CDR3 reads CASNQRGPNYGYTF. For the CDR3, the DNA is TGTGCCAGCAACCAGCGGGGCCCTAACTATGGCTACACCTTC. The chain is built from TRBV7-8 and TRBJ1-2; the D gene is possibly TRBD1 (5 bases). The CDR3 runs to 14 residues. V lost 7 bases to trimming and J lost 0 bases, with 12 bases between them. Germline CDR1 SGHVS, CDR2 FQNEAQ.

The chain is built from TRBV24-1 and TRBJ2-1, with D uncertain. V was trimmed by 7 bases and J by 6 bases, leaving 18 bases between them. CDR1 and CDR2 from the germline V gene are KGHDR and SFDVKD. CDR3 size: 15 residues. The CDR3 reads CATRSSTLEANEQFF. CDR3 sequence (DNA): TGTGCCACCAGGAGCTCGACATTAGAAGCCAATGAGCAGTTCTTC.

This clonotype has a count of ten or more. V gene TRBV20-1 combines with J gene TRBJ2-3, with D perhaps matching TRBD1 (8 bases). V was pared by 2 bases and J by 5 bases, with 14 bases between. CDR3 length equals 14 residues. From germline, CDR1 is DFQATT and CDR2 SNEGSKA (reference sequence). CDR3 loop: CSARSGTGKDTQYF. The CDR3 coding sequence is TGCAGTGCTAGAAGCGGGACAGGAAAAGATACGCAGTATTTT.

V and J are TRBV12-3 or TRBV12-4 and TRBJ1-6; D is ambiguous. The CDR3 is 15 amino acids. V dropped 5 bases and J dropped 9 bases, with 17 bases sitting between them. The CDR3 nucleotides read TGTGCCAGCAGTCCCTATCTGGGTGTCGGTTCACCCCTCCACTTT. This translates into CASSPYLGVGSPLHF.

The chain uses TRBV27 and TRBJ1-6; D not resolved. Germline assignment: CDR1 MNHEY and CDR2 SMNVEV (reference sequence). The CDR3 runs 15 residues. Between the trimmed V and J ends, which lost 4 bases and 6 bases, there was a span of 13 bases. The CDR3 nucleotides read TGTGCCAGCAGTTACCGACGAACGATTAATTCACCCCTCCACTTT. Its translation is CASSYRRTINSPLHF.

The CDR3 loop reads CASSERTGDLEKLFF. The CDR3 region has the DNA TGTGCCAGCAGCGAACGGACAGGGGACTTGGAAAAACTGTTTTTT. This chain joins TRBV4-2 and TRBJ1-4; TRBD1 agrees at 9 bases. Germline CDR1 is LGHNA and CDR2 is YNFKEQ. V lost 5 bases and J lost 8; bases outside the gene matches: 9. This CDR3 contains 15 residues.